The 32 T cell receptor beta chains given below trace back to one sample, sequenced in a study of cytomegalovirus exposure and HLA in healthy donors. Researchers ran the PCR with 60 Vbeta and 13 Jbeta primers. Measured with immunoSEQ multiplex PCR; TCRdb has only the in-frame clones, and not every one. The table shows 100,000 to 150,000 clones, with more than 80% occurring only once. The sequenced material came from PBMCs. The receptor set was obtained from a man aged 25 to 40 in good health and CMV-seropositive.

The gene calls are TRBV5-1 and TRBJ1-3; a weak D match, TRBD1 (5 bases). This CDR3 has 13 residues. With 5 bases removed from V and 4 bases from J, the gap between germline ends came to 10 bases. Per germline, CDR1 SGHRS and CDR2 YFSETQ. CDR3 region: CASRQDEGNTIYF. The CDR3 nucleotides read TGCGCCAGCAGACAGGACGAGGGAAACACCATATATTTT.

V is TRBV5-6 and J is TRBJ2-7; 10 nucleotides match TRBD1. Losses at the gene ends were 1 base for V and 0 bases for J; bases not matched to a gene: 10. The V gene's germline CDR1 is SGHDT and CDR2 YYEEEE. CDR3 length: 18 amino acids. This chain's CDR3 is CASSLPTLGTGVSYEQYF. The CDR3 DNA follows: TGTGCCAGCAGCTTGCCCACGCTAGGGACAGGGGTCTCCTACGAGCAGTACTTC.

This clone has more than one count but fewer than ten. The V call is TRBV30, the J call TRBJ1-4; 7 bases agree with TRBD1. Germline V gives CDR1 GTSNPN, CDR2 SVGIG (reference sequence). The CDR3 covers 18 residues. V dropped 4 bases and J dropped 0; count of bases not matched to a gene: 14. The DNA of the CDR3 is TGTGCCTGGAAGGCCGGGACAGTCCTCTCTGCAACTAATGAAAAACTGTTTTTT. Translated: CAWKAGTVLSATNEKLFF.

This chain connects TRBV5-1 to TRBJ2-2, with 9 bases matching TRBD1. V was clipped by 1 base and J by 6 bases; unmatched bases: 7. The germline CDR1 and CDR2 sequences are SGHRS and YFSETQ. The CDR3 has 16 residues. CDR3 protein: CASSLLSQGAAGELFF. DNA for the CDR3: TGCGCCAGCAGCTTGTTGTCACAGGGGGCGGCCGGGGAGCTGTTTTTT.

V and J are TRBV7-6 and TRBJ1-2, with TRBD1 matching over 8 bases. CDR1 SGHVS and CDR2 FNYEAQ come from the germline V gene. CDR3 length: 14 amino acids. V gave up 5 bases and J gave up 6 bases; unmatched junction bases: 8. The CDR3 loop reads CASSPDRVRDGYTF. CDR3 in DNA: TGTGCCAGCAGCCCGGACAGGGTTCGGGATGGCTACACCTTC.

The chain carries TRBV7-9 and TRBJ2-7; possibly TRBD1 for D (6 bases). This CDR3 region has 14 residues. Trimming removed 5 bases at V and 4 bases at J, with 15 bases between. Germline-derived CDR1 and CDR2 are SEHNR and FQNEAQ (reference sequence). CDR3 sequence reads: CASSGGQRRYEQYF. The CDR3 nucleotides are TGTGCCAGCAGCGGCGGACAGCGACGTTACGAGCAGTACTTC.

The genes are TRBV5-1 and TRBJ2-7; no firm D call. Germline-derived CDR1 and CDR2 are SGHRS and YFSETQ. Trimming shortened V by 4 bases and J by 1 base, and 9 bases separated the two germline ends. This CDR3 contains 13 residues. The CDR3 spells CASSIAPSYEQYF. CDR3 sequence (DNA): TGCGCCAGCAGCATAGCCCCTTCCTACGAGCAGTACTTC.

The V gene is TRBV19, the J gene TRBJ1-2; D ambiguous. Trimming removed 5 bases from V and 4 bases from J, with 20 bases in between. The germline V gene encodes CDR1 LNHDA and CDR2 SQIVND (reference sequence). The CDR3 consists of 16 residues. The CDR3 bases are TGTGCCAGTAGTCAGTATGAGGCAGCCTACTTCTATGGCTACACCTTC. Protein product: CASSQYEAAYFYGYTF.

The rearrangement joins TRBV6-6 to TRBJ1-3, with 8 bases lining up with TRBD1. The length of the CDR3 is 16 residues. Germline V gives CDR1 MNHNY, CDR2 SVGAGI (reference sequence). V was clipped by 5 bases and J by 3 bases; unmatched bases: 9. This chain's CDR3 is CASSHGQGEGGNTIYF. CDR3 sequence (DNA): TGTGCCAGCAGTCACGGACAGGGCGAAGGTGGAAACACCATATATTTT.

The chain has TRBV19 and TRBJ1-5; D uncertain. This CDR3 has 20 amino acids. V was pared by 3 bases and J by 0 bases, with 24 bases between. CDR1 LNHDA and CDR2 SQIVND come from the germline V gene (reference sequence). The CDR3 DNA reads TGTGCCAGTAGTATCATTCGGGGTCGGCGGACGAATTATAGCAATCAGCCCCAGCATTTT. Residues: CASSIIRGRRTNYSNQPQHF.

The chain joins TRBV5-1 to TRBJ2-5; the D gene is possibly TRBD1 (5 bases). This CDR3 contains 14 residues. Between the trimmed V and J ends, which lost 0 bases and 5 bases, there was a span of 11 bases. Germline V gives CDR1 SGHRS, CDR2 YFSETQ. The CDR3 coding sequence is TGCGCCAGCAGCTTGGAGGCAGGGCAGGAGACCCAGTACTTC. Protein: CASSLEAGQETQYF.

The chain combines TRBV7-6 with TRBJ2-3; the D gene is possibly TRBD2 (5 bases). Germline-derived CDR1 and CDR2 are SGHVS and FNYEAQ. CDR3 length: 12 amino acids. Trimming took 5 bases from V and 6 from J, leaving 9 bases between them. CDR3 DNA sequence: TGTGCCAGCAGCGCGGGTGGCGATACGCAGTATTTT. Its translation is CASSAGGDTQYF.

This chain joins TRBV6-1 and TRBJ1-5; D unresolved. Germline V gives CDR1 MNHNS, CDR2 SASEGT. The length of the CDR3 is 17 residues. V was cut by 2 bases and J by 5 bases, with 19 bases left in between. The CDR3 is CASSESGSVVRYQPQHF. The CDR3 nucleotides read TGTGCCAGCAGTGAAAGTGGTTCGGTGGTGAGGTATCAGCCCCAGCATTTT.

The rearrangement links TRBV6-5 to TRBJ1-4, with a weak D call TRBD1 (6 bases). Trimming removed 4 bases at V and 4 bases at J, with 10 bases between. The CDR3 is made up of 14 amino acids. Per germline, CDR1 MNHEY and CDR2 SVGAGI. The chain's CDR3 is CASSSARGNEKLFF. DNA of the CDR3: TGTGCCAGCAGTTCGGCCAGGGGTAATGAAAAACTGTTTTTT.

The chain links TRBV19 to TRBJ2-5; 10 bases fit TRBD2. Germline V gene sequence: CDR1 LNHDA, CDR2 SQIVND (reference sequence). The V and J ends lost 10 bases and 2 bases, in that order; junction bases with no gene match: 4. The CDR3 covers 13 residues. This CDR3 reads CATRSGGQETQYF. The CDR3 coding sequence is TGTGCCACCCGTAGCGGGGGGCAAGAGACCCAGTACTTC.

V gene TRBV27 combines with J gene TRBJ2-7; 8 bases agree with TRBD1. This CDR3 region has 15 residues. With 6 bases clipped from V and 1 base from J, the junction kept 8 bases outside the gene matches. The V gene's germline CDR1 is MNHEY and CDR2 SMNVEV (reference sequence). Written as DNA, the CDR3 is TGTGCCAGCAGGGGCCCCGGGACAGGTTCCTACGAGCAGTACTTC. The encoded protein is CASRGPGTGSYEQYF.

The chain has TRBV18 and TRBJ1-5, with 8 positions matching TRBD1. Germline CDR1 and CDR2: KGHSH and LQKENI. V gave up 5 bases and J gave up 1 base; unmatched junction bases: 7. The CDR3 has 16 residues. The CDR3 spells CASSSGQGASNQPQHF. The CDR3 region has the DNA TGTGCCAGCTCAAGCGGACAGGGCGCAAGCAATCAGCCCCAGCATTTT.

As to this clone: An end of the junction differs from the germline gene, which may be a read error. The chain joins TRBV10-3 to TRBJ2-7; D possibly corresponds to TRBD2 (6 bases). Germline assignment: CDR1 ENHRY and CDR2 SYGVKD. The CDR3 sequence is 13 residues long. The CDR3 coding sequence is TGTGCCAGCAGTTACCCGGGGGTTTACGAGCAGTACTTC. Translating it yields CASSYPGVYEQYF.

This sequence joins TRBV30 and TRBJ1-4; D is possibly TRBD1 (5 bases). Germline V gives CDR1 GTSNPN, CDR2 SVGIG (reference sequence). Trimming pared 4 bases from V and 7 bases from J, leaving 13 bases between. The CDR3 is 13 amino acids. CDR3 in DNA: TGTGCCTGGATTCTTCCCGGGGGTGAAAAACTGTTTTTT. Protein: CAWILPGGEKLFF.

This clone was detected only once. The genes are TRBV11-3 and TRBJ1-1, with TRBD1 as a possible D gene (6 bases). Germline V gives CDR1 SGHNT, CDR2 YENEEA. Trimming took off 6 bases at V and 6 bases at J, with 14 bases between the two ends. The CDR3 spans 13 residues. This CDR3 reads CASSFTGYSEAFF. CDR3 DNA: TGTGCCAGCAGTTTTACAGGGTATTCTGAAGCTTTCTTT.

V and J are TRBV5-6 and TRBJ1-6, with D unclear. This CDR3 has 16 residues. The germline CDR1 and CDR2 sequences are SGHDT and YYEEEE. The V and J ends lost 2 bases and 4 bases respectively, with 13 bases between them. CDR3 nucleotides: TGTGCCAGCAGCTTATGGCGGAGCAAGTATAATTCACCCCTCCACTTT. Amino acid sequence: CASSLWRSKYNSPLHF.

The chain combines TRBV5-8 with TRBJ1-2, with 9 positions matching TRBD1. The V segment lost 2 bases and the J segment 3 bases; nucleotides outside the gene matches: 2. The CDR3 consists of 14 residues. The germline gives CDR1 SGHTS, CDR2 YDEGEE. The CDR3 DNA reads TGTGCCAGCAGCTTCGGACAGGGGTACTATGGCTACACCTTC. This encodes CASSFGQGYYGYTF.

CDR3 nucleotides: TGTGCCAGCAGTGAATTACAGGGGACGGATGGCTACACCTTC. Protein sequence: CASSELQGTDGYTF. This chain joins TRBV6-1 and TRBJ1-2, with TRBD1 identical over 7 bases. V gave up 2 bases and J gave up 6 bases; unmatched junction bases: 6. The CDR3 extends over 14 amino acids. CDR1 is MNHNS, CDR2 SASEGT, per germline.

This chain's CDR3 is CASSLNRDGYTF. DNA for the CDR3: TGTGCCAGCAGCTTGAACAGGGATGGCTACACCTTC. The J gene is TRBJ1-2, the V gene TRBV7-9; D may be TRBD1 (6 bases). The CDR3 spans 12 residues. CDR1 SEHNR and CDR2 FQNEAQ come from the germline V gene (reference sequence). V lost 3 bases to trimming and J lost 6 bases, with 8 bases between them.

This rearrangement joins TRBV28 to TRBJ1-1; 12 nucleotides agree with TRBD1. This CDR3 is 20 amino acids long. Trimming took 5 bases from V and 0 from J; bases not matched to a gene: 16. Per germline, CDR1 MDHEN and CDR2 SYDVKM. The CDR3 nucleotides read TGTGCCAGCAGTCAACTAATCCCCGGGACAGGGGGCGAATTGAACACTGAAGCTTTCTTT. This encodes CASSQLIPGTGGELNTEAFF.

In the case of this clone: At one boundary the junction diverges from the germline segment, which might be a read error. The chain links TRBV5-1 to TRBJ1-3, with D perhaps matching TRBD1 (5 bases). Germline V lookup: CDR1 SGHRS, CDR2 YFSETQ. The CDR3 has 14 amino acids. DNA of the CDR3: TGCGCCAGTAGCCTCGGGACTGATGGAAGCACCATATATTTT. It yields the protein CASSLGTDGSTIYF.

The rearrangement joins TRBV5-1 to TRBJ1-4; 7 bases line up with TRBD1. Trimming took 3 bases from V and 8 from J; bases not matched to a gene: 7. Germline CDR1 is SGHRS and CDR2 is YFSETQ. The CDR3 contains 14 residues. The CDR3 DNA sequence: TGCGCCAGCAGCTCCACAGGGGAGGTAGAAAAACTGTTTTTT. Its translation: CASSSTGEVEKLFF.

The CDR3 sequence is CASSVLGGADYGYTF. The CDR3 DNA is TGTGCCAGCAGCGTTCTAGGAGGGGCCGACTATGGCTACACCTTC. V gene TRBV9 combines with J gene TRBJ1-2; the D gene is possibly TRBD1 (5 bases). This CDR3 is 15 amino acids long. V was shortened by 2 bases and J by 3 bases, with 14 bases between the two germline ends. Germline CDR1 reads SGDLS; CDR2 reads YYNGEE.

The chain recombines TRBV28 with TRBJ1-6, with no clear D. Germline V gene lookup returns CDR1 MDHEN and CDR2 SYDVKM. V lost 10 bases, J lost 6 bases, and 19 bases lay in between. CDR3 length: 15 residues. CDR3 region: CATLSGGARNSPLHF. DNA of the CDR3: TGTGCCACCCTATCCGGAGGAGCCCGTAATTCACCCCTCCACTTT.

The chain recombines TRBV19 with TRBJ2-1, with 9 bases fitting TRBD1. The V gene end was trimmed by 4 bases and the J gene end by 2 bases; junction bases not matched to a gene: 6. This CDR3 has 16 residues. CDR1 is LNHDA, CDR2 SQIVND, per germline (reference sequence). The CDR3 reads CASSRGQGRTYNEQFF. CDR3 in DNA: TGTGCCAGTAGTAGAGGACAGGGGAGAACCTACAATGAGCAGTTCTTC.

The chain links TRBV6-5 to TRBJ1-2; D might be TRBD1 (6 bases). The ends were cut back, 4 bases at V and 8 bases at J, with 17 bases in the middle. The CDR3 consists of 14 residues. The V gene's germline CDR1 is MNHEY and CDR2 SVGAGI. CDR3 sequence: CASSSGQIGDGYTF. The CDR3 bases are TGTGCCAGCAGTTCCGGACAGATTGGGGACGGCTACACCTTC.

The chain recombines TRBV4-1 with TRBJ2-5; D not certain. This CDR3 spans 13 amino acids. The V end lost 3 bases, the J end lost 3 bases, and 8 bases lay between the germline ends. From germline, CDR1 is MGHRA and CDR2 YSYEKL. CDR3 in amino acids: CASSHFREETQYF. Written as DNA, the CDR3 is TGCGCCAGCAGCCACTTTAGAGAAGAGACCCAGTACTTC.